This T cell receptor beta chain was recovered during a study of somatic mutations in cytotoxic T cells in rheumatoid arthritis. About the research overall: Patient blood (under 33 ml EDTA) was taken immediately after diagnosis and before treatment. Certain V beta antibody-stained T-cell populations, V beta1+ cells sequenced for TCRB among them, were flow-sorted to nearly 100% purity. Study results and limitations: The modest underrepresentation of TRBV07 observed in rheumatoid arthritis patients was not subjected to multiple-comparison adjustment.

Details on this clone: Its specificity is unknown.

Researchers isolated CD4+ and CD8+ cells by positive magnetic bead selection and then checked their purity by flow cytometry. Sequencing was performed with immunoSEQ multiplex PCR; in TCRdb, only in-frame clones are kept and a portion is missing. The sample shows some 16,000 clones, approximately 75% of them seen only once. Trimming shortened V by 6 bases and J by 7 bases, and 14 bases separated the two germline ends. Germline assignment: CDR1 SGHRS and CDR2 YFSETQ. This CDR3 region has 13 residues. Sequencing was done on a sample of CD8+ T cells sorted from blood. This receptor was taken from an adult with rheumatoid arthritis. The J gene is TRBJ2-1, the V gene TRBV5-1; TRBD2 is a possible D gene (6 bases). The CDR3: CASTGVRQNEQFF. As DNA, the CDR3 is TGCGCCAGCACGGGAGTAAGGCAGAATGAGCAGTTCTTC.